This T cell receptor (beta chain) was sequenced for a study of T cell responses to AZD1222 COVID-19 vaccine. Overall study findings and caveats: Spike-specific TCR breadth and depth both grew after two AZD1222 doses. Among spike-specific TCRs, nearly half reportedly target unmutated variant regions.

This table comes from immunoSEQ multiplex PCR, and its TCRdb copy is limited to in-frame clones, with some not included. Of 80,000 to 95,000 clones in the sample, roughly 90% were seen once. The CDR3 is 12 residues long. The V end was cut by 6 bases, the J end by 4 bases, with 7 bases between. With respect to this clone: Its antigen is not identified.

The chain links TRBV12-3 or TRBV12-4 to TRBJ2-1; D possibly uses TRBD1 or TRBD2 (5 bases each). This receptor was obtained from an adult in good health. Sequenced material: peripheral blood, taken on day 0 of MenACWY control vaccination. The CDR3 nucleotides are TGTGCCAGCAGCGAGGGGTACAATGAGCAGTTCTTC. It specifies CASSEGYNEQFF.